A selection of T cell receptor beta chains follows, all from one sample in a study of immune evolution from preneoplasia to lung adenocarcinoma. TCRdb's table, derived via immunoSEQ multiplex PCR, lists solely in-frame clones and lacks some. The table includes about 10,000 clones, around 90% detected once. Material for sequencing was FFPE invasive lung adenocarcinoma tissue. These receptors were obtained from a person between 65 and 79 years old with invasive lung adenocarcinoma. Some clones in this sample may be carry-over from other donors' samples. CDR3s include the opening cysteine and the closing phenylalanine or tryptophan. D genes are given only for firm matches. Clone size, where shown, is once, few, many, or a class for clones that have expanded.

d_gene	v_gene	abundance	j_gene	CDR3aa	CDR3nt
.	TRBV18	.	TRBJ2-2	CASSPWDTPPAGELFF	TGTGCCAGCTCACCGTGGGACACCCCTCCGGCCGGGGAGCTGTTTTTT
.	TRBV30	.	TRBJ1-1	CAWTLTRREAFF	TGTGCCTGGACCCTAACAAGGAGGGAAGCTTTCTTT
TRBD1	TRBV28	.	TRBJ1-1	CASRKPGGGQAFF	TGTGCCAGCAGGAAACCAGGGGGCGGCCAAGCTTTCTTT
.	TRBV30	.	TRBJ1-1	CAWRVLNTEAFF	TGTGCCTGGAGGGTATTGAACACTGAAGCTTTCTTT
.	TRBV19	.	TRBJ2-7	CASSPLDKPYEQYF	TGTGCCAGTAGTCCCCTAGACAAACCCTACGAGCAGTACTTC
.	TRBV7-9	.	TRBJ1-1	CASSLDMNTEAFF	TGTGCCAGCAGCTTGGATATGAACACTGAAGCTTTCTTT
.	TRBV29-1	once	TRBJ2-6	CSVVQTGAGYSGANVLTF	TGCAGCGTTGTCCAGACTGGCGCAGGGTACTCTGGGGCCAACGTCCTGACTTTC
.	TRBV29-1	.	TRBJ1-1	CSVDTTSAEAFF	TGCAGCGTTGATACGACTTCGGCTGAAGCTTTCTTT
.	TRBV28	.	TRBJ1-1	CASNFRGFVTEAFF	TGTGCCAGCAATTTTAGGGGGTTTGTGACTGAAGCTTTCTTT
TRBD1	TRBV5-1	.	TRBJ1-2	CASSQPGTGDYGYTF	TGCGCCAGCAGCCAGCCCGGGACAGGGGACTATGGCTACACCTTC
.	TRBV27	.	TRBJ1-2	CASSPGGWYGYTF	TGTGCCAGCAGCCCGGGGGGGTGGTATGGCTACACCTTC
.	TRBV6-1	.	TRBJ1-1	CASRGTPTGYTEAFF	TGTGCCAGCAGAGGAACTCCGACCGGCTACACTGAAGCTTTCTTT
TRBD2	TRBV5-6	.	TRBJ2-7	CASSLRLAGPSNPYEQYF	TGTGCCAGCAGCTTGAGACTAGCGGGACCCAGTAATCCCTACGAGCAGTACTTC
TRBD2	TRBV9	.	TRBJ2-5	CASSVGGSFGETQYF	TGTGCCAGCAGCGTAGGCGGGAGTTTTGGGGAGACCCAGTACTTC
TRBD1	TRBV11-2	once	TRBJ2-7	CASSLGQVHEQYF	TGTGCCAGCAGCTTGGGACAGGTGCACGAGCAGTACTTC
.	TRBV30	.	TRBJ1-3	CAWRGSSGNTIYF	TGTGCCTGGAGAGGAAGCTCTGGAAACACCATATATTTT
.	TRBV2	.	TRBJ1-5	CASSEGDGLPQHF	TGTGCCAGCAGTGAAGGTGACGGGTTGCCCCAGCATTTT
TRBD2	TRBV5-4	.	TRBJ2-3	CASSFGAGGSADTQYF	TGTGCCAGCAGCTTTGGGGCGGGAGGGTCAGCAGATACGCAGTATTTT
TRBD1	TRBV5-1	once	TRBJ1-4	CASSLADREDEKLFF	TGCGCCAGCAGCTTGGCAGACAGGGAGGATGAAAAACTGTTTTTT
TRBD1	TRBV5-1	.	TRBJ1-2	CASSSAGTAYGYTF	TGCGCCAGCAGCTCAGCCGGGACAGCCTATGGCTACACCTTC
.	TRBV2	once	TRBJ1-5	CASRGPGGQDQPQHF	TGTGCCAGCAGGGGCCCGGGAGGGCAGGATCAGCCCCAGCATTTT
.	TRBV28	.	TRBJ2-3	CASSGGLVSADTQYF	TGTGCCAGCAGTGGGGGCCTTGTGAGCGCAGATACGCAGTATTTT
.	TRBV29-1	once	TRBJ2-5	CSVVFQLETQYF	TGCAGCGTTGTATTCCAGCTTGAGACTCAGTACTTC
.	TRBV25-1	.	TRBJ2-2	CASSELDSNTGELFF	TGTGCCAGCAGTGAATTGGACAGCAACACCGGGGAGCTGTTTTTT
TRBD1	TRBV30	.	TRBJ2-5	CAWGPQGAWGETQYF	TGTGCCTGGGGACCCCAGGGGGCCTGGGGAGAGACCCAGTACTTC
.	TRBV10-3	once	TRBJ2-7	CAISAQDSYEQYF	TGTGCCATCAGTGCTCAGGATTCCTACGAGCAGTACTTC
TRBD2	TRBV5-1	.	TRBJ2-2	CASSSRGGLGELFF	TGCGCCAGCAGCTCCCGGGGGGGACTCGGGGAGCTGTTTTTT
.	TRBV6-1	.	TRBJ1-1	CASSLAGVSEAFF	TGTGCCAGCAGCCTCGCAGGGGTCAGTGAAGCTTTCTTT
.	TRBV12-5	.	TRBJ1-5	CASGLEGRQPQHF	TGTGCTAGTGGTTTGGAGGGGAGGCAGCCCCAGCATTTT
.	TRBV5-1	.	TRBJ2-1	CASSGALSSYNEQFF	TGCGCCAGCAGCGGCGCCCTGAGCTCCTACAATGAGCAGTTCTTC
.	TRBV11-2	few	TRBJ2-3	CASSLIVWADTQYF	TGTGCCAGCAGCTTAATTGTTTGGGCAGATACGCAGTATTTT
TRBD1	TRBV29-1	.	TRBJ2-3	CSDGTGADTQYF	TGCAGCGATGGGACAGGGGCAGATACGCAGTATTTT
.	TRBV6-6	.	TRBJ1-1	CASSLGGLNTEAFF	TGTGCCAGCAGCCTGGGGGGTCTTAACACTGAAGCTTTCTTT
.	TRBV10-2	.	TRBJ1-1	CASRANGNTEAFF	TGCGCCAGCAGAGCCAACGGAAACACTGAAGCTTTCTTT
TRBD2	TRBV28	.	TRBJ2-3	CASSQGTSGTTDTQYF	TGTGCCAGCAGTCAGGGGACTAGCGGGACAACAGATACGCAGTATTTT
TRBD1	TRBV29-1	.	TRBJ1-1	CSGGRYGTVTEAFF	TGCAGCGGGGGGCGGTACGGGACAGTCACTGAAGCTTTCTTT
.	TRBV5-1	.	TRBJ1-2	CASSLMGGHGYTF	TGCGCCAGCAGCTTGATGGGGGGGCATGGCTACACCTTC
.	TRBV29-1	.	TRBJ1-1	CSASSLVTEAFF	TGCAGCGCTTCCTCTTTGGTCACTGAAGCTTTCTTT
TRBD1	TRBV30	.	TRBJ1-1	CAWSEDRVNTEAFF	TGTGCCTGGAGTGAAGACAGGGTGAACACTGAAGCTTTCTTT
.	TRBV29-1	.	TRBJ2-1	CSASIGSYNEQFF	TGCAGCGCCTCAATTGGGTCCTACAATGAGCAGTTCTTC
TRBD2	TRBV19	.	TRBJ2-7	CASTKLAGVTHEQYF	TGTGCCAGTACCAAGCTAGCGGGAGTGACTCACGAGCAGTACTTC